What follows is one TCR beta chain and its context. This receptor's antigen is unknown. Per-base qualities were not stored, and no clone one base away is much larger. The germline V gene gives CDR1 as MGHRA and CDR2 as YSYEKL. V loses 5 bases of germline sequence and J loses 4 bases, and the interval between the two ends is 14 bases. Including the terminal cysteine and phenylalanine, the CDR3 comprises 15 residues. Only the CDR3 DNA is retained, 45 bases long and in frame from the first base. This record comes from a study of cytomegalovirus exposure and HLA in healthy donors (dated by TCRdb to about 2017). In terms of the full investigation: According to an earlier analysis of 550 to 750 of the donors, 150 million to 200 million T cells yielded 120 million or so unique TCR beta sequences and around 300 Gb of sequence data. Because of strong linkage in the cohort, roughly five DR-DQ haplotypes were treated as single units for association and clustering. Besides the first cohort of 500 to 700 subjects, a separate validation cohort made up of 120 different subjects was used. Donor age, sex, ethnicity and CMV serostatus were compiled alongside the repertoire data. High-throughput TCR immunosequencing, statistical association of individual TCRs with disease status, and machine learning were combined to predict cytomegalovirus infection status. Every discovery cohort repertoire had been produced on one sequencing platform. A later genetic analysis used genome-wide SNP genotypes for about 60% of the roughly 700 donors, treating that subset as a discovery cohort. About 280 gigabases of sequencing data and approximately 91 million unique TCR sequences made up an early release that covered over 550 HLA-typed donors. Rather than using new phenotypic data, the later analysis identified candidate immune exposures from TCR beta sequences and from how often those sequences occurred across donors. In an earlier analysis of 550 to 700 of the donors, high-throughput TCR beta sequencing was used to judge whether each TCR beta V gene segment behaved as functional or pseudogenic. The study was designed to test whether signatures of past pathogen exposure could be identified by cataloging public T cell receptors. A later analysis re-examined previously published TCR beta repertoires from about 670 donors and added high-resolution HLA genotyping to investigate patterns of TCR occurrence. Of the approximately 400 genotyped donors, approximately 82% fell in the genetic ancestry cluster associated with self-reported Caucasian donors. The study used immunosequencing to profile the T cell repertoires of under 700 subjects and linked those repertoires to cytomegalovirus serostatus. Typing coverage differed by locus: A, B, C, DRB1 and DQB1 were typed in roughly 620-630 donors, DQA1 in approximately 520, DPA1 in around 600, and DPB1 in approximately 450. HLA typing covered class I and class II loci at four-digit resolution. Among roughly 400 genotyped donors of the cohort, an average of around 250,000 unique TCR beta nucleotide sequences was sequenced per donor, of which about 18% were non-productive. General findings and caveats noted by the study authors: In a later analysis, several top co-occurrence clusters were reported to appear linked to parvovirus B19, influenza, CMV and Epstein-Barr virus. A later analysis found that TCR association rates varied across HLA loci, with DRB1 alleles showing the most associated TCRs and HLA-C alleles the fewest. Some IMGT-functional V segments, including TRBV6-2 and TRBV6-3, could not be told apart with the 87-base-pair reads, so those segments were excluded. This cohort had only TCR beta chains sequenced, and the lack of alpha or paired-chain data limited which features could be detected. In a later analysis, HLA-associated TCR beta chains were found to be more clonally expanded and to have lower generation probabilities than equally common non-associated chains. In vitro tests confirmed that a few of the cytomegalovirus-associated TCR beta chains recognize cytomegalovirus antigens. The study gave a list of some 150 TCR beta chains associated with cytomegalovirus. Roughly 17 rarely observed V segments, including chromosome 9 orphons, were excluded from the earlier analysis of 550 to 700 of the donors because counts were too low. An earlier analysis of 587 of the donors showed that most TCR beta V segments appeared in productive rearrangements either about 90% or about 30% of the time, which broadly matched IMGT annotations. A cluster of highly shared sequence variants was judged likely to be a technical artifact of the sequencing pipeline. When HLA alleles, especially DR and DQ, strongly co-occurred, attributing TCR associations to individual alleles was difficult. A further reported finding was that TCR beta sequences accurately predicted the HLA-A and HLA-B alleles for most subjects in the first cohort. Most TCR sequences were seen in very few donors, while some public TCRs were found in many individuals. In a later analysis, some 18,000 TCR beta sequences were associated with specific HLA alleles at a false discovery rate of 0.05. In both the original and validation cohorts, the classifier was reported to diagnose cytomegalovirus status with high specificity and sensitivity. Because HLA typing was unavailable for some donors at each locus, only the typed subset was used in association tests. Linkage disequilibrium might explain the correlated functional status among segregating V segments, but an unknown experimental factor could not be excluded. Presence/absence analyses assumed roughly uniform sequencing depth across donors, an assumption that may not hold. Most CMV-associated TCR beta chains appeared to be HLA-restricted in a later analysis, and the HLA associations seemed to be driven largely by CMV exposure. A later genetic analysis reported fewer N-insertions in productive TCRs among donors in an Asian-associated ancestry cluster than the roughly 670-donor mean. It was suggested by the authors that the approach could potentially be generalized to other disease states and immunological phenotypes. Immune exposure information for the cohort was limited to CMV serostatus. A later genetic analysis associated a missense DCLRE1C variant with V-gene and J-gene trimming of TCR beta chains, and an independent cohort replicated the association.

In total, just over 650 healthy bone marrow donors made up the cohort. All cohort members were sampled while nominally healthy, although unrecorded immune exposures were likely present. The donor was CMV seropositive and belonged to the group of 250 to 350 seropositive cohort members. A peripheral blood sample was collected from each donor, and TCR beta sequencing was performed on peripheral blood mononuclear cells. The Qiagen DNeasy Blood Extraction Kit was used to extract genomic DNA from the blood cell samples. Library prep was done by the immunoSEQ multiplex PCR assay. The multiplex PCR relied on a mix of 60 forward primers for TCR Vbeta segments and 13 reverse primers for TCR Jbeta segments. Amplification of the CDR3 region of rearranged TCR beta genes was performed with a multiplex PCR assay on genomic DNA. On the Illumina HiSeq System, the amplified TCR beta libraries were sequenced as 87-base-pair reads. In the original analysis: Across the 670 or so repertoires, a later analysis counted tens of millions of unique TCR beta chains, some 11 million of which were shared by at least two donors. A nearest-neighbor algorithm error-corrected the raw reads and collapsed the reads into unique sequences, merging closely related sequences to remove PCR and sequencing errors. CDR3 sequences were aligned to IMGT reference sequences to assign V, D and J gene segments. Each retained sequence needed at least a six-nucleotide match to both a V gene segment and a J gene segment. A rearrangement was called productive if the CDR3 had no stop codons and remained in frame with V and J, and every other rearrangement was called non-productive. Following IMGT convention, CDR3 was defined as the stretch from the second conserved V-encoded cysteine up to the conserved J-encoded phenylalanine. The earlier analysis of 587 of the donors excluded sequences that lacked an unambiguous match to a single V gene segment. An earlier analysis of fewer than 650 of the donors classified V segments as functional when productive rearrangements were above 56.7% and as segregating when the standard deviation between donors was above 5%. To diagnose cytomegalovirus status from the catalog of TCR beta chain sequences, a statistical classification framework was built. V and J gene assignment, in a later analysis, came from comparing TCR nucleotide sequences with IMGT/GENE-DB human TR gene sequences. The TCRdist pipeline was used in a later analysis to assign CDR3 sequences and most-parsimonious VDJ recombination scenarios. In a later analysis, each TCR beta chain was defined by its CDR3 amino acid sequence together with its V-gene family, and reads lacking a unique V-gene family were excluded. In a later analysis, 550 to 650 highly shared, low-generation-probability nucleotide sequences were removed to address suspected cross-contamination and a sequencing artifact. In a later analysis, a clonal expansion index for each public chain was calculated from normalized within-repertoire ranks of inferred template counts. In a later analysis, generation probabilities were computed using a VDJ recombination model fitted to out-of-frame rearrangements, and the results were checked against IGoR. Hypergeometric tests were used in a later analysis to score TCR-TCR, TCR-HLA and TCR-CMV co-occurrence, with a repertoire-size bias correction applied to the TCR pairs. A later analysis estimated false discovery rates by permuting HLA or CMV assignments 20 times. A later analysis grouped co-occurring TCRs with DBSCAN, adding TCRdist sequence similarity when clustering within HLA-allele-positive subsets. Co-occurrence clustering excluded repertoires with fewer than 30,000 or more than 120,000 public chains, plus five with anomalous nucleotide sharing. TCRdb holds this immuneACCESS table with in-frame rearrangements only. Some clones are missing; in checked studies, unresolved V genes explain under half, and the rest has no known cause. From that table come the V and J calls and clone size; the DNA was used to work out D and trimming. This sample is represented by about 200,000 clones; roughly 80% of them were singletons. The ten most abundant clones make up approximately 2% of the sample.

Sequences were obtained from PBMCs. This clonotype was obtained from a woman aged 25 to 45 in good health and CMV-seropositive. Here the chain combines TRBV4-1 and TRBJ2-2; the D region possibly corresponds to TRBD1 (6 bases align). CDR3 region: CASSGGWGTTGELFF. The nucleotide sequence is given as TGCGCCAGCAGCGGGGGCTGGGGAACCACCGGGGAGCTGTTTTTT.